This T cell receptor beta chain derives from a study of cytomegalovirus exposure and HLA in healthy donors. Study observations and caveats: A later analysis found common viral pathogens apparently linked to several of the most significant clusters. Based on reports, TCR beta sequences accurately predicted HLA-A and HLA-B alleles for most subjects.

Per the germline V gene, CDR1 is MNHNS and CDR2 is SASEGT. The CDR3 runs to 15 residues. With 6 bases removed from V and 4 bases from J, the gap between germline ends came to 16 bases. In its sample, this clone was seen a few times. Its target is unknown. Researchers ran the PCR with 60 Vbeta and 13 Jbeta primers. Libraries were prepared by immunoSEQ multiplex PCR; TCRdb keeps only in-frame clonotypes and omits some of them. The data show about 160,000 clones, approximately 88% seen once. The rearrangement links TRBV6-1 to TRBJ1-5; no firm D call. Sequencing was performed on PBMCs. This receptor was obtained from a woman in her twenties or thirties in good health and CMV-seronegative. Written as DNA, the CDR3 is TGTGCCAGCAGCCCCTTATTCGGGTTGAATCAGCCCCAGCATTTT. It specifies CASSPLFGLNQPQHF.